Presented here are 6 T cell receptor beta chains from one specimen sequenced in a study of cytomegalovirus exposure and HLA in healthy donors. PCR used 60 Vbeta primers and 13 Jbeta primers. TCRdb keeps only in-frame clones here, not all; method: immunoSEQ multiplex PCR. The top ten hold 0.65% to 0.9% of the sample, which has under 200,000 clones, roughly 87% seen once. Sequencing input: PBMCs. The receptor source for this set is a woman in her thirties in good health and CMV-seronegative.

The J gene is TRBJ2-1, the V gene TRBV15; 8 bases agree with TRBD2. CDR3 length: 16 residues. Losses at the gene ends were 5 bases for V and 2 bases for J; bases not matched to a gene: 8. Looked up from germline, CDR1 is LNHNV and CDR2 is YYDKDF (reference sequence). CDR3 coding DNA: TGTGCCACCAGCGTCCGACTAGCGCCGGCCTACAATGAGCAGTTCTTC. Encoded protein: CATSVRLAPAYNEQFF.

The chain links TRBV4-3 to TRBJ1-3; TRBD1 might be the D (6 bases). V lost 0 bases and J lost 3, with 12 bases in between. The CDR3 is 16 amino acids. Germline V gene data show CDR1 as LGHNA and CDR2 as YSLEER. In DNA, the CDR3 is TGCGCCAGCAGCCAAGAGGGGGGGGGCGGTGGAAACACCATATATTTT. This encodes CASSQEGGGGGNTIYF.

This rearrangement joins TRBV5-4 to TRBJ1-2; D is ambiguous. Germline V gives CDR1 SGHNT, CDR2 YYREEE (reference sequence). This CDR3 comprises 17 residues. The V end was cut by 1 base, the J end by 3 bases, with 19 bases between. CDR3 nucleotides: TGTGCCAGCAGCTTGCACGGGTCGGGAAGAGGTTACTATGGCTACACCTTC. Its translation: CASSLHGSGRGYYGYTF.

The chain combines TRBV19 with TRBJ2-7; 10 bases align to TRBD2. The germline V gene has CDR1 LNHDA and CDR2 SQIVND (reference sequence). There are 14 residues in the CDR3. Trimming took 3 bases from V and 4 from J; bases not matched to a gene: 3. CDR3 in amino acids: CASSITSGVYEQYF. In DNA, the CDR3 is TGTGCCAGTAGTATCACTAGCGGGGTATACGAGCAGTACTTC.

The chain uses TRBV6-1 and TRBJ2-7, with 8 bases lining up with TRBD1. Germline CDR1 MNHNS, CDR2 SASEGT. V was clipped by 4 bases and J by 3 bases; unmatched bases: 5. The CDR3 spans 14 residues. The CDR3 DNA reads as TGTGCCAGCAGTGGACAGGGGCGGGACTACGAGCAGTACTTC. Protein sequence: CASSGQGRDYEQYF.

This chain joins TRBV25-1 and TRBJ2-1, with no clear D. Trimming took off 1 base at V and 8 bases at J, with 6 bases between the two ends. The CDR3 spans 12 residues. The germline CDR1 and CDR2 sequences are MGHDK and SYGVNS. The CDR3 bases are TGTGCCAGCAGTGAATCTGCAGATGAGCAGTTCTTC. This translates into CASSESADEQFF.